This TCR beta chain is from a study of blood T cell repertoires in COVID-19. Study-level information: T cells, B-cell-depleted T cells, or PBMCs provided the cDNA or gDNA that served as material.

The germline gives CDR1 LNHNV, CDR2 YYDKDF (reference sequence). There are 14 residues in the CDR3. With 6 bases clipped from V and 3 bases from J, the junction kept 4 bases outside the gene matches. Under the authors' procedure: Reference gene primer amplification in the assay estimated nucleated cell counts. TCRdb keeps only in-frame clones here, not all; method: immunoSEQ multiplex PCR. From that table come the V and J calls and clone size; the DNA was used to work out D and trimming. The table has about 220,000 clones, around 86% seen once. The clonotype originates from a woman between 70 and 85 years old with COVID-19, enrolled during active disease. The rearrangement uses TRBV15 and TRBJ2-1, with 8 nucleotides matching TRBD1. The specimen was peripheral blood. CDR3 DNA: TGTGCCACCAGTCCGGGACAGGTCTACAATGAGCAGTTCTTC. This gives the protein CATSPGQVYNEQFF.